This entry lists 26 T cell receptor beta chains sequenced from one sample in a study of regulatory T cells in long-lasting Graves disease. Researchers made TCR beta libraries by using iRepertoire HTBI primers and running Arm-PCR on CDR3 regions. MiXCR, applied by TCRdb to the multiplex PCR reads, yields one record per CDR3 protein. The data show about 420,000 distinct CDR3 sequences, around 17% seen once. Time point given: newly diagnosed GD, antithyroid drugs for less than 3 months. PBMC-derived RNA was used for the TCR library. These same records also appear under a second study, on T cells in Graves' hyperthyroidism and ophthalmopathy.

Sequencing was performed on peripheral blood mononuclear cells (PBMCs), taken at new diagnosis, from a patient treated with antithyroid drugs. The receptors come from a young woman with Graves disease.

This clonotype was recorded a few times. The chain has TRBV7-9 and TRBJ2-3; 8 nucleotides align to TRBD2. CDR1 and CDR2 from the germline V gene are SEHNR and FQNEAQ (reference sequence). Unmatched junction bases numbered 7, after V lost 5 bases and J lost 0 bases. The CDR3 length is 16 residues. Here the CDR3 DNA reads TGTGCCAGCAGCGCTTCCGGGACTAGTAGCACAGATACGCAGTATTTT. It codes for CASSASGTSSTDTQYF.

Ten or more counts support this clonotype. The chain recombines TRBV2 with TRBJ2-7; D possibly corresponds to TRBD2 (6 bases). CDR1 and CDR2 from the germline V gene are SNHLY and FYNNEI. This CDR3 region has 14 residues. The V gene lost 6 bases and the J gene lost 3 bases, with 15 bases spanning the gap. DNA of the CDR3: TGTGCCAGCAGCGCCTTGGGTAGCGGCTACGAGCAGTACTTC. Translation gives CASSALGSGYEQYF.

The table lists this clonotype with many counts. The rearrangement uses TRBV20-1 and TRBJ2-7; D possibly matches TRBD1 or TRBD2 (5 bases each). Germline CDR1 DFQATT, CDR2 SNEGSKA (reference sequence). V lost 3 bases and J 0 bases, leaving 12 bases between the germline ends. The CDR3 contains 14 residues. The CDR3 DNA is TGCAGTGCTAGCGGGGCAGACCACTCCTACGAGCAGTACTTC. This encodes CSASGADHSYEQYF.

This clonotype was observed a few times. The CDR3 region is CASSFLTGGRNTGELFF. CDR3 DNA sequence: TGTGCCAGCAGCTTCCTTACAGGGGGCCGGAACACCGGGGAGCTGTTTTTT. This chain links TRBV11-2 with TRBJ2-2, with 9 bases lining up with TRBD1. The CDR3 consists of 17 residues. Germline V lookup: CDR1 SGHAT, CDR2 FQNNGV. V lost 3 bases and J lost 1; bases outside the gene matches: 6.

This clonotype has more than one count but fewer than ten. Relative to the germline gene, one junction end is altered; a read error may explain this. The V gene is TRBV6-2 or TRBV6-3, the J gene TRBJ2-2; D is tentatively TRBD1 or TRBD2 (5 bases each). Germline CDR1 is MNHEY and CDR2 is SVGEGT. The CDR3 spans 16 residues. In DNA form, the CDR3 reads TGTGCCAGCAGTGCCAGTTGGGGGTTGAACACCGGGGAGCTGTCTTTT. Its protein product is CASSASWGLNTGELSF.

This clonotype was found many times. V is TRBV10-3 and J is TRBJ1-5, with a weak D call TRBD1 (5 bases). Germline CDR1 and CDR2: ENHRY and SYGVKD. V was pared by 3 bases and J by 0 bases, with 12 bases between. The CDR3 runs 16 residues. Here the CDR3 reads CAISESVGDSNQPQHF. In nucleotides, the CDR3 is TGTGCCATCAGTGAATCGGTAGGGGATAGCAATCAGCCCCAGCATTTT.

This clonotype has just a few counts. This chain joins TRBV20-1 and TRBJ2-3; D remains unclear. This CDR3 comprises 15 residues. CDR1 is DFQATT, CDR2 SNEGSKA, per germline (reference sequence). Trimming shortened V by 3 bases and J by 0 bases, and 13 bases separated the two germline ends. CDR3 sequence reads: CSASFYSDSTDTQYF. The DNA for the CDR3 is TGCAGTGCTAGTTTTTACTCGGATAGCACAGATACGCAGTATTTT.

This clonotype occurred many times. This chain uses TRBV24-1 with TRBJ1-1; tentative D call: TRBD1 (6 bases). V gave up 0 bases and J gave up 1 base, with 20 bases separating them. The CDR3 has 19 residues. Germline V gives CDR1 KGHDR, CDR2 SFDVKD. CDR3 sequence: CATSDLRQVSNGTNTEAFF. As DNA, the CDR3 is TGTGCCACCAGTGATTTGAGACAGGTTTCTAATGGCACGAACACTGAAGCTTTCTTT.

This clonotype was seen repeatedly, ten times or more. This chain joins TRBV11-2 and TRBJ1-2; D unclear. The CDR3 runs 12 residues. V lost 4 bases and J 4 bases, leaving 7 bases between the germline ends. Per the germline V gene, CDR1 is SGHAT and CDR2 is FQNNGV. The CDR3 is CASSSAGYGYTF. The CDR3 bases are TGTGCCAGCAGCTCCGCCGGCTATGGCTACACCTTC.

A remark on this clonotype: A read error may explain this, as a much larger clone is one base away. Lacking the conserved final phenylalanine or tryptophan, this CDR3 likely reflects a read error. J is TRBJ2-7 and V is TRBV20-1, with 8 bases aligning to TRBD2. Germline CDR1 is DFQATT and CDR2 is SNEGSKA (reference sequence). The CDR3 has 17 amino acids. J was trimmed by 3 bases and V by 0 bases; bases with no gene match: 13. CDR3 bases: TGCAGTGCTAGAGATTATCGGGGGACTAGTCTCTTCTACGAGCAGTACCTC. It encodes CSARDYRGTSLFYEQYL.

This clonotype came up many times. This chain joins TRBV6-1 and TRBJ1-2; D remains ambiguous. The CDR3 totals 15 residues. Germline CDR1 and CDR2: MNHNS and SASEGT. V lost 1 base and J lost 3, with 12 bases in between. The CDR3 DNA follows: TGTGCCAGCAGTGAAGAGGCAGGAATCTACTATGGCTACACCTTC. As protein: CASSEEAGIYYGYTF.

This clonotype came up a few times. The chain combines TRBV25-1 with TRBJ2-5; D is undetermined. Germline CDR1 MGHDK, CDR2 SYGVNS. The CDR3 totals 14 residues. The V end lost 1 base, the J end lost 5 bases, and 11 bases lay between the germline ends. As DNA, the CDR3 is TGTGCCAGCAGTGAATTTACGGCAGCGGAGACCCAGTACTTC. Translation gives CASSEFTAAETQYF.

The V and J genes are TRBV5-1 and TRBJ2-7; 16 bases match TRBD2. The V gene end was trimmed by 4 bases and the J gene end by 6 bases; junction bases not matched to a gene: 7. Per the germline V gene, CDR1 is SGHRS and CDR2 is YFSETQ. The CDR3 runs 16 residues. CDR3 sequence: CASSPGLAGGPVEQYF. The CDR3, as DNA: TGCGCCAGCAGCCCGGGACTAGCGGGAGGGCCCGTCGAGCAGTACTTC.

Ten or more counts support this clonotype. Here the CDR3 DNA reads TGTGCCAGCAGGGGATCCGGGACAGGGACCTACGAGCAGTACTTC. The encoded protein is CASRGSGTGTYEQYF. The gene calls are TRBV28 and TRBJ2-7, with 9 bases matching TRBD1. The germline V gene has CDR1 MDHEN and CDR2 SYDVKM. CDR3 length: 15 residues. Trimming cost V 6 bases and J 2 bases; bases outside gene matches: 8.

The rearrangement joins TRBV15 to TRBJ2-3; perhaps D is TRBD1 or TRBD2 (5 bases each). The CDR3 runs 16 residues. V lost 3 bases and J lost 5, with 18 bases in between. CDR1 and CDR2 from the germline V gene are LNHNV and YYDKDF (reference sequence). The CDR3 nucleotides are TGTGCCACCAGCAGCGCCGTGGGGGTTTCCTTAGATACGCAGTATTTT. This codes for CATSSAVGVSLDTQYF.

V is TRBV6-5 and J is TRBJ2-7; 7 bases agree with TRBD1. The CDR3 covers 16 residues. CDR1 and CDR2 (germline): MNHEY, SVGAGI. V gave up 2 bases and J gave up 0 bases; unmatched junction bases: 7. The CDR3 DNA follows: TGTGCCAGCAGTTACGATAGGGACAGTGTCTCCTACGAGCAGTACTTC. Protein: CASSYDRDSVSYEQYF.

This clonotype showed up many times. The chain uses TRBV20-1 and TRBJ2-3; D remains ambiguous. This CDR3 has 12 amino acids. CDR1 is DFQATT and CDR2 is SNEGSKA in the germline V gene (reference sequence). The germline V and J ends were trimmed by 0 bases and 4 bases, with 5 bases remaining between them. CDR3 DNA sequence: TGCAGTGCTAGAGATCTTGCAGATACGCAGTATTTT. It codes for CSARDLADTQYF.

Regarding this clonotype: A much more abundant neighbour one base away suggests this may be a read error. For the CDR3, the DNA is TGTGCCAGCAGTGGGTCGAGGCAGACCGCACGCTATGGCTGCACCTTC. Translation: CASSGSRQTARYGCTF. This chain uses TRBV12-3 or TRBV12-4 with TRBJ1-2; D is undetermined. The CDR3 covers 16 residues.

The sample holds many counts of this clonotype. The chain employs TRBV20-1 and TRBJ2-1; D unresolved. V was cut by 6 bases and J by 0 bases, with 12 bases left in between. Germline V gene data show CDR1 as DFQATT and CDR2 as SNEGSKA (reference sequence). The CDR3 length is 14 residues. The CDR3 reads CSATSPYSYNEQFF. Here the CDR3 DNA reads TGCAGTGCCACGTCCCCGTACTCCTACAATGAGCAGTTCTTC.

About this clonotype: A much larger clone lies one base from this, so it may be a read error. This chain connects TRBV5-5 to TRBJ2-3; no definite D call. The CDR3 consists of 16 residues. Germline-derived CDR1 and CDR2 are SGHKS and YYEKEE (reference sequence). CDR3 in DNA: TGCACCAGCAGCTTAGAGGTGGGGTTTTCCACAGATACGCAGTATTTT. Translated, it gives CTSSLEVGFSTDTQYF.

This clonotype was recorded at least ten times. V and J are TRBV6-1 and TRBJ1-2; tentative D call: TRBD1 (6 bases). This CDR3 contains 18 residues. The V end was cut by 5 bases, the J end by 6 bases, with 28 bases between. CDR1 MNHNS and CDR2 SASEGT come from the germline V gene. The DNA of the CDR3 is TGTGCCAGCAGTCAAACCCCTCAGTGGACAGTCCCCAGGGATGGCTACACCTTC. Translating gives CASSQTPQWTVPRDGYTF.

Note on this clonotype: At one end, the junction sequence differs from germline, possibly due to a read error. V gene TRBV3-1 combines with J gene TRBJ1-5; D gene ambiguous. Germline CDR1 is LGHDT and CDR2 is YNNKEL (reference sequence). The CDR3 has 15 residues. CDR3 in amino acids: CASSQDSSDNQPQHF. The CDR3, as DNA: TGTGCCAGCAGCCAAGATAGTAGTGACAATCAGCCCCAGCATTTC.

The rearrangement uses TRBV6-1 and TRBJ2-1; 14 nucleotides line up with TRBD2. Germline V gene lookup returns CDR1 MNHNS and CDR2 SASEGT. Unmatched junction bases numbered 7, after V lost 6 bases and J lost 0 bases. This CDR3 region has 18 residues. The CDR3 DNA reads as TGTGCCAGCAGCCGGACTAGCGGGAGGCAAAGCTCCTACAATGAGCAGTTCTTC. Translation: CASSRTSGRQSSYNEQFF.

This clonotype was seen a handful of times. The chain uses TRBV5-6 and TRBJ2-7; perhaps TRBD1 as D (7 bases). CDR1 is SGHDT, CDR2 YYEEEE, per germline. There are 13 residues in the CDR3. V was clipped by 5 bases and J by 5 bases, with 14 bases between them. The CDR3 DNA follows: TGTGCCAGCAGTCTTGACAGGGAGGACGAGCAGTACTTC. This encodes CASSLDREDEQYF.

This clonotype was seen at least ten times. J is TRBJ2-5 and V is TRBV2; 8 positions agree with TRBD2. Per germline, CDR1 SNHLY and CDR2 FYNNEI. This CDR3 is built from 14 residues. The V and J ends lost 7 bases and 5 bases, in that order; junction bases with no gene match: 9. The CDR3 nucleotides read TGTGCCAGCATAAGGAGCGGGAGCAGTGAGACCCAGTACTTC. It is translated as CASIRSGSSETQYF.

The chain joins TRBV7-9 to TRBJ2-3, with 8 bases matching TRBD1. The CDR3 covers 13 residues. The J segment lost 0 bases and the V segment lost 11 bases, leaving 4 bases of the junction unmatched. Germline CDR1 and CDR2: SEHNR and FQNEAQ (reference sequence). CDR3 nucleotide sequence: TGTGCCGCCGGGACAGGCAGCACAGATACGCAGTATTTT. The encoded protein is CAAGTGSTDTQYF.